These 24 T cell receptor beta chains came from one sample sequenced in a study of blood T cell repertoires in COVID-19. Data came from immunoSEQ multiplex PCR; TCRdb stores just in-frame clones and leaves some out. Among 190,000 or so clones listed, about three quarters were seen once. The sample taken for sequencing was peripheral blood. The receptors here all came from a woman aged 80 or older with active or convalescent COVID-19.

The rearrangement links TRBV30 to TRBJ1-1, with a tentative D call TRBD1 (5 bases). Germline CDR1 and CDR2: GTSNPN and SVGIG (reference sequence). The CDR3 has 12 amino acids. V gave up 4 bases and J gave up 7 bases, with 13 bases separating them. CDR3 region: CAWKQVEFEAFF. The CDR3 DNA reads TGTGCCTGGAAACAGGTAGAATTTGAAGCTTTCTTT. Variable domain in full (rest from reference TRBV30 and TRBJ1-1): SQTIHQWPATLVQPVGSPLSLECTVEGTSNPNLYWYRQAAGRGLQLLFYSVGIGQISSEVPQNLSASRPQDRQFILSSKKLLLSDSGFYLCAWKQVEFEAFFGQGTRLTVV.

The CDR3 bases are TGCAGCGTTGAACCTCCGGAGGAAGATACGCAGTATTTT. Amino acids: CSVEPPEEDTQYF. J is TRBJ2-3 and V is TRBV29-1; D perhaps matches TRBD2 (5 bases). Germline CDR1 SQVTM, CDR2 ANQGSEA. This CDR3 spans 13 amino acids. V lost 2 bases and J 5 bases, leaving 11 bases between the germline ends.

This clone was seen once. The V gene is TRBV11-3, the J gene TRBJ2-2, with TRBD2 as a possible D gene (6 bases). Germline assignment: CDR1 SGHNT and CDR2 YENEEA. Trimming pared 2 bases from V and 5 bases from J, leaving 12 bases between. CDR3 length: 15 amino acids. CDR3 sequence (DNA): TGTGCCAGCAGCTTAATTGGGGGAGGAACCGGGGAGCTGTTTTTT. It is translated as CASSLIGGGTGELFF.

V usage is TRBV6-5 and J usage is TRBJ2-1, with D possibly TRBD2 on 5 matching bases. V was pared by 6 bases and J by 11 bases, with 20 bases between. Germline assignment: CDR1 MNHEY and CDR2 SVGAGI. The CDR3 is 14 amino acids. The CDR3 DNA reads as TGTGCCAGCAGCCGTACGCCCATGGGCGGGCAGCAGTTCTTC. Amino acid sequence: CASSRTPMGGQQFF.

This chain uses TRBV4-1 with TRBJ2-1, with a tentative D call TRBD2 (5 bases). Trimming took off 1 base at V and 2 bases at J, with 12 bases between the two ends. The CDR3 sequence is 16 residues long. CDR1 and CDR2 from the germline V gene are MGHRA and YSYEKL. The CDR3 spells CASSQVRGSTYNEQFF. The CDR3 region has the DNA TGCGCCAGCAGCCAAGTTCGGGGATCTACCTACAATGAGCAGTTCTTC.

The chain has TRBV11-1 and TRBJ2-7; D remains unclear. V was trimmed by 3 bases and J by 2 bases, leaving 8 bases between them. In germline, CDR1 is SGHAT, CDR2 FQDESV (reference sequence). This CDR3 is built from 13 residues. In DNA, the CDR3 is TGTGCCAGCAGCTTTGCCGGTGCCTACGAGCAGTACTTC. As protein: CASSFAGAYEQYF. The whole variable domain, remainder taken from reference TRBV11-1 and TRBJ2-7, is EAEVAQSPRYKITEKSQAVAFWCDPISGHATLYWYRQILGQGPELLVQFQDESVVDDSQLPKDRFSAERLKGVDSTLKIQPAELGDSAMYLCASSFAGAYEQYFGPGTRLTVT.

The V gene is TRBV9, the J gene TRBJ1-2, with 7 bases lining up with TRBD1. The ends lost 4 bases at V and 5 bases at J; junction bases unmatched: 14. Germline values: CDR1 SGDLS, CDR2 YYNGEE. This CDR3 region has 16 residues. In DNA form, the CDR3 reads TGTGCCAGCAGCCCCTCGGGACAGCCCGTTTCGTATGGCTACACCTTC. Translation gives CASSPSGQPVSYGYTF.

In this sample, this clone turned up once. The rearrangement uses TRBV12-3 or TRBV12-4 and TRBJ2-7; a weak D match, TRBD2 (5 bases). Deletions cut 5 bases from V and 4 bases from J, with 9 bases between. CDR3 length equals 12 residues. The CDR3 spells CASSPTSYEQYF. CDR3 nucleotides: TGTGCCAGCAGTCCTACTAGTTACGAGCAGTACTTC.

This rearrangement joins TRBV3-1 (or the pseudogene TRBV3-2) to TRBJ2-5, with 12 positions matching TRBD2. Looked up from germline, CDR1 is LGHDT and CDR2 is YNNKEL (reference sequence). Trimming removed 1 base from V and 5 bases from J; junction bases left unmatched: 11. The CDR3 covers 18 residues. CDR3 protein: CASSQGNLAGGTSETQYF. In DNA form, the CDR3 reads TGTGCCAGCAGCCAAGGAAATCTAGCGGGGGGGACTAGCGAGACCCAGTACTTC.

This clone appeared once. The V gene is TRBV27, the J gene TRBJ2-7; the D is unclear. The CDR3 runs 13 residues. CDR1 is MNHEY and CDR2 is SMNVEV in the germline V gene (reference sequence). V shed 2 bases and J shed 0 bases, with 5 bases lying between them. The CDR3 nucleotides are TGTGCCAGCAGTTTAGCCAGCTCCTACGAGCAGTACTTC. It codes for CASSLASSYEQYF.

Only a few counts were recorded for this clone. V is TRBV11-2 and J is TRBJ1-3, with D tentatively TRBD1 (5 bases). There are 16 residues in the CDR3. Germline CDR1 SGHAT, CDR2 FQNNGV. V was trimmed by 5 bases and J by 2 bases, leaving 16 bases between them. The CDR3 DNA reads TGTGCCAGCAGCCCGATTTGGGGGGATCCTGGAAACACCATATATTTT. This codes for CASSPIWGDPGNTIYF.

This chain connects TRBV5-1 to TRBJ1-1, with 8 bases aligning to TRBD1. Trimming cost V 0 bases and J 5 bases; bases outside gene matches: 6. Looked up from germline, CDR1 is SGHRS and CDR2 is YFSETQ. CDR3 length: 15 residues. This chain's CDR3 is CASSLAQGAGTEAFF. In nucleotides, the CDR3 is TGCGCCAGCAGCTTGGCCCAGGGGGCGGGAACTGAAGCTTTCTTT.

The CDR3: CASRRQGSSYEQYF. CDR3 sequence (DNA): TGTGCCAGCAGGCGACAGGGCTCATCCTACGAGCAGTACTTC. J is TRBJ2-7 and V is TRBV6-5, with 7 bases identical to TRBD1. J lost 1 base, V lost 6 bases, and 6 bases had no gene match. This CDR3 is 14 amino acids long. Germline loops: CDR1 MNHEY, CDR2 SVGAGI.

The chain has TRBV5-1 and TRBJ2-7; perhaps TRBD1 as D (6 bases). The germline V and J ends were trimmed by 2 bases and 6 bases, with 9 bases remaining between them. The CDR3 has 12 residues. CDR1 and CDR2 (germline): SGHRS, YFSETQ. This CDR3 reads CASSFTGSEQYF. The CDR3 bases are TGCGCCAGCAGCTTTACAGGGAGCGAGCAGTACTTC. The full variable domain, its missing parts supplied by reference TRBV5-1 and TRBJ2-7, is KAGVTQTPRYLIKTRGQQVTLSCSPISGHRSVSWYQQTPGQGLQFLFEYFSETQRNKGNFPGRFSGRQFSNSRSEMNVSTLELGDSALYLCASSFTGSEQYFGPGTRLTVT.

In this sample, this clone turned up once. The genes are TRBV19 and TRBJ2-5, with 8 bases that match TRBD1. The CDR3 runs to 15 residues. With 4 bases clipped from V and 5 bases from J, the junction kept 9 bases outside the gene matches. Germline assignment: CDR1 LNHDA and CDR2 SQIVND (reference sequence). In DNA, the CDR3 is TGTGCCAGTAGTAGGACGACAGGGGCGCACGAGACCCAGTACTTC. This codes for CASSRTTGAHETQYF.

J is TRBJ2-5 and V is TRBV6-6; 9 nucleotides line up with TRBD2. V lost 6 bases and J lost 2; bases outside the gene matches: 4. The length of the CDR3 is 14 residues. Germline V gene data show CDR1 as MNHNY and CDR2 as SVGAGI (reference sequence). The CDR3 nucleotides read TGTGCCAGCAGCCGGACTAGCGTTCAAGAGACCCAGTACTTC. It codes for CASSRTSVQETQYF.

The chain has TRBV28 and TRBJ2-3; the D gene is possibly TRBD2 (5 bases). Between the trimmed V and J ends, which lost 2 bases and 2 bases, there was a span of 11 bases. This CDR3 comprises 15 residues. The germline gives CDR1 MDHEN, CDR2 SYDVKM. The CDR3 coding sequence is TGTGCCAGCAGTTTACTAGCAGGATACACAGATACGCAGTATTTT. Protein product: CASSLLAGYTDTQYF.

The genes are TRBV2 and TRBJ1-1, with D unresolved. The CDR3 loop spans 13 amino acids. V dropped 8 bases and J dropped 3 bases, with 13 bases sitting between them. Looked up from germline, CDR1 is SNHLY and CDR2 is FYNNEI. The CDR3 nucleotides read TGTGCCAGCGAAATCAGTCCATACACTGAAGCTTTCTTT. This gives the protein CASEISPYTEAFF.

CDR3 sequence: CASSLRQGANGYTF. The CDR3 DNA follows: TGTGCCAGCAGCCTGAGACAGGGGGCAAACGGCTACACCTTC. V gene TRBV3-1 (or the pseudogene TRBV3-2) combines with J gene TRBJ1-2; TRBD1 agrees at 10 bases. The CDR3 loop spans 14 amino acids. V gave up 4 bases and J gave up 8 bases; unmatched junction bases: 7. Germline values: CDR1 LGHDT, CDR2 YNNKEL (reference sequence).

The chain is built from TRBV13 and TRBJ1-1, with 7 bases that match TRBD1. CDR1 is PRHDT, CDR2 FYEKMQ, per germline (reference sequence). CDR3 size: 17 residues. V lost 2 bases, J lost 1 base, and 10 bases stayed unmatched. The CDR3 region is CASSLRQGGFGNTEAFF. For the CDR3, the DNA is TGTGCCAGCAGCTTACGACAGGGAGGTTTCGGGAACACTGAAGCTTTCTTT.

The V and J genes are TRBV7-4 and TRBJ2-5; 8 bases match TRBD2. Germline V gene sequence: CDR1 SGHVT, CDR2 SQSDAQ. V was clipped by 1 base and J by 4 bases; unmatched bases: 8. CDR3 length: 16 residues. The CDR3 is CASSLDPGGRVETQYF. The CDR3, as DNA: TGTGCCAGCAGCTTAGATCCGGGGGGGAGGGTAGAGACCCAGTACTTC. Using reference TRBV7-4 and TRBJ2-5 for the parts outside the CDR3, the full variable domain is GAGVSQSPRYKVAKRGRDVALRCDSISGHVTLYWYRQTLGQGSEVLTYSQSDAQRDKSGRPSGRFSAERPERSVSTLKIQRTEQGDSAVYLCASSLDPGGRVETQYFGPGTRLLVL.

The chain carries TRBV18 and TRBJ1-1, with D perhaps TRBD1 (5 bases). The CDR3 totals 14 residues. Germline loops: CDR1 KGHSH, CDR2 LQKENI. Trimming took 6 bases from V and 0 from J, leaving 11 bases between them. The CDR3 loop reads CASSAGTLNTEAFF. The CDR3 bases are TGTGCCAGCTCCGCCGGGACTCTGAACACTGAAGCTTTCTTT.

This clone has a single count. V gene TRBV5-3 combines with J gene TRBJ2-1, with D possibly being TRBD2 (5 bases). TRBV5-3 is marked as an open reading frame, function uncertain. The CDR3 spans 15 residues. V was shortened by 8 bases and J by 0 bases, with 15 bases between the two germline ends. The CDR3 nucleotides read TGTGCCAGGCAAACCCAGAGGGCCTCCTACAATGAGCAGTTCTTC. It translates to CARQTQRASYNEQFF.

The V gene is TRBV7-2, the J gene TRBJ2-1; 8 nucleotides line up with TRBD1. Germline V gene lookup returns CDR1 SGHTA and CDR2 FQGNSA. This CDR3 is built from 15 residues. Trimming cost V 5 bases and J 6 bases; bases outside gene matches: 9. CDR3 sequence reads: CASSPWDRRSNEQFF. In DNA form, the CDR3 reads TGTGCCAGCAGCCCATGGGACAGGCGCTCCAATGAGCAGTTCTTC. The full variable domain, completed using reference TRBV7-2 and TRBJ2-1, is GAGVSQSPSNKVTEKGKDVELRCDPISGHTALYWYRQSLGQGLEFLIYFQGNSAPDKSGLPSDRFSAERTGGSVSTLTIQRTQQEDSAVYLCASSPWDRRSNEQFFGPGTRLTVL.